This T cell receptor (beta chain) is from a study of cytomegalovirus exposure and HLA in healthy donors. Study-level results: Later work showed greater clonal expansion in HLA-associated TCR beta chains than in equally common others.

Per the germline V gene, CDR1 is SGDLS and CDR2 is YYNGEE. V was trimmed by 2 bases and J by 4 bases, leaving 6 bases between them. The CDR3 loop spans 13 amino acids. With respect to this clone: Its cognate antigen is unknown.

Primers for the PCR totalled 60 Vbeta and 13 Jbeta. In the original workflow: Roughly 10 million shared chains were among approximately 80 million unique TCR beta chains counted in a later analysis. The method was immunoSEQ multiplex PCR; TCRdb's version includes in-frame clones alone and lacks a portion of them. For V, J and clone size, that table is used; D and trimming come from the DNA. The sample contains 150,000 to 200,000 clones, 75% to 90% of which appear only once. This sequence joins TRBV9 and TRBJ2-2, with D hard to call. The material sequenced was PBMCs. The sequence was obtained from a human donor in good health. The CDR3 nucleotides are TGTGCCAGCAGCGTTCAGTTCACCGGGGAGCTGTTTTTT. Amino acid sequence: CASSVQFTGELFF. The complete variable domain, with remaining parts taken from reference TRBV9 and TRBJ2-2, reads DSGVTQTPKHLITATGQRVTLRCSPRSGDLSVYWYQQSLDQGLQFLIQYYNGEERAKGNILERFSAQQFPDLHSELNLSSLELGDSALYFCASSVQFTGELFFGEGSRLTVL.